This T cell receptor beta chain was recorded in a study of blood T cell repertoires in COVID-19. Per germline, CDR1 SGHAT and CDR2 FQNNGV. The CDR3 sequence is 18 residues long. V was pared by 8 bases and J by 2 bases, with 27 bases between. TCRdb's table, derived via immunoSEQ multiplex PCR, lists solely in-frame clones and lacks some. The sample has 50,000 to 65,000 clones; over 55% are singletons. The source is a woman aged 70-85 years with COVID-19, enrolled during active disease. V and J are TRBV11-2 and TRBJ1-1, with D possibly being TRBD1 (5 bases). The sample taken for sequencing was peripheral blood. CDR3 in amino acids: CASGPLGRGTRVNTEAFF. CDR3 DNA sequence: TGTGCCAGCGGCCCCTTAGGGAGGGGAACCCGGGTCAACACTGAAGCTTTCTTT.